This T cell receptor beta chain came from a study of shared clonotypes between healthy human individuals. Germline V gives CDR1 SGDLS, CDR2 YYNGEE. J lost 4 bases, V lost 3 bases, and 12 bases had no gene match. The CDR3 loop spans 16 amino acids. Terminally differentiated effector memory CD45RA+ cells were left out of the naive CD8 fraction, which was CD45RO-negative and positively selected for CCR7. The count of this clone is one. Profiling relied on immunoSEQ multiplex PCR, and the TCRdb table lists in-frame clones only, not all of them. Altogether about 2,100,000 clones are present, around 93% being singletons, with the ten largest covering about 1.5%.

The chain couples TRBV9 to TRBJ2-5; 7 bases are shared with TRBD1. This TCR came from a man aged 18 to 30 in good health. Some clones in this sample may be carry-over from other donors' samples. The specimen sequenced was naive CD8+ T cells from PBMCs. The CDR3 DNA follows: TGTGCCAGCAGCGATAACACAGGGGTCTTTGGAGAGACCCAGTACTTC. Amino acids: CASSDNTGVFGETQYF.